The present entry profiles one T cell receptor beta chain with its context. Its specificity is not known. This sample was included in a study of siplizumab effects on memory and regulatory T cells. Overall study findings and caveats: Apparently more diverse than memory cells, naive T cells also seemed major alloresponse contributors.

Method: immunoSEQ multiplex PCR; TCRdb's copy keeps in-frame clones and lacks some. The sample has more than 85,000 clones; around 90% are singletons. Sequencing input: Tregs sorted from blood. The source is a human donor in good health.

CDR3 DNA sequence: TGCAGTGCTACTACGTCCTACGAGCAGTACTTC. It encodes CSATTSYEQYF. V and J are TRBV20-1 and TRBJ2-7; D uncertain. Trimming removed 4 bases at V and 1 base at J, with 5 bases between. The germline V gene encodes CDR1 DFQATT and CDR2 SNEGSKA (reference sequence). The CDR3 spans 11 residues.